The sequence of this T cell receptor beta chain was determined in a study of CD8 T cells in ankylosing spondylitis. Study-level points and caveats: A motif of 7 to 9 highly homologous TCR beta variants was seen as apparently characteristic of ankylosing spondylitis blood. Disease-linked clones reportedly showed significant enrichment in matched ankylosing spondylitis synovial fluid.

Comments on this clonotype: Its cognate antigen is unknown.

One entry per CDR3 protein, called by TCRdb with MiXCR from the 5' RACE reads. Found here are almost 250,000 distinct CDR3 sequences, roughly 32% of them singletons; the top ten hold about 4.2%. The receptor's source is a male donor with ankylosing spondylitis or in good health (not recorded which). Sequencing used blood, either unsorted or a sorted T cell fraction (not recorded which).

In DNA form, the CDR3 reads TGCGCCAGCAGCTTGTGGGTAGGACAAGAGACCCAGTACTTC. Protein: CASSLWVGQETQYF. V is TRBV5-1 and J is TRBJ2-5; D remains ambiguous. The CDR3 contains 14 residues. The germline V gene has CDR1 SGHRS and CDR2 YFSETQ. V lost 1 base and J 2 bases, leaving 9 bases between the germline ends.